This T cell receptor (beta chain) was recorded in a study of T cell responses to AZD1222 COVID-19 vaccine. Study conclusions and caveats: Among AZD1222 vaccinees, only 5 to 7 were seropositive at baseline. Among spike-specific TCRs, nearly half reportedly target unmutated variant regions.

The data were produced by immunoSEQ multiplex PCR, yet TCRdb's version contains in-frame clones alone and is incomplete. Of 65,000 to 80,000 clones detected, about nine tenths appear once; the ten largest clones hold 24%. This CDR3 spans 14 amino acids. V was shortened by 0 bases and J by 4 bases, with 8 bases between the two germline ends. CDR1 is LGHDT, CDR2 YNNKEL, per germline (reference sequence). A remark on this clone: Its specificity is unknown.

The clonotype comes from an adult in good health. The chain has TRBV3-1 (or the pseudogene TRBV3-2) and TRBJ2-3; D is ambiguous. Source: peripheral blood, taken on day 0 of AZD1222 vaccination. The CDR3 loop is CASSQDTNSDTQYF. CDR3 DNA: TGTGCCAGCAGCCAAGACACAAACTCAGATACGCAGTATTTT.